The present TCR beta chain was sequenced within a study of T cell responses to AZD1222 COVID-19 vaccine. Study-level results: When two AZD1222 doses had been given, Spike-specific TCR breadth and depth rose. Nearly half of spike-specific TCRs reportedly go after variant regions that carry no mutations. Repertoire collection took place solely once the T cell response had peaked.

In regard to this clone: Its specificity is not known.

Profiled with immunoSEQ multiplex PCR; TCRdb holds only in-frame clones, not every one. Altogether 100,000 to 150,000 clones are present, 92% being singletons, with the ten largest covering 1% to 1.3%. Sequencing used peripheral blood, obtained 28 days after the second AZD1222 dose. The TCR originated in an adult who received the AZD1222 COVID-19 vaccine.

CDR3 amino acids: CASSTRQGGFTAFF. CDR3 bases: TGTGCCAGCAGCACGCGACAGGGGGGATTTACGGCTTTCTTT. The chain carries TRBV11-2 and TRBJ1-1; 9 bases are a match to TRBD1. The CDR3 is made up of 14 amino acids. V dropped 5 bases and J dropped 11; count of bases not matched to a gene: 12. Per germline, CDR1 SGHAT and CDR2 FQNNGV.